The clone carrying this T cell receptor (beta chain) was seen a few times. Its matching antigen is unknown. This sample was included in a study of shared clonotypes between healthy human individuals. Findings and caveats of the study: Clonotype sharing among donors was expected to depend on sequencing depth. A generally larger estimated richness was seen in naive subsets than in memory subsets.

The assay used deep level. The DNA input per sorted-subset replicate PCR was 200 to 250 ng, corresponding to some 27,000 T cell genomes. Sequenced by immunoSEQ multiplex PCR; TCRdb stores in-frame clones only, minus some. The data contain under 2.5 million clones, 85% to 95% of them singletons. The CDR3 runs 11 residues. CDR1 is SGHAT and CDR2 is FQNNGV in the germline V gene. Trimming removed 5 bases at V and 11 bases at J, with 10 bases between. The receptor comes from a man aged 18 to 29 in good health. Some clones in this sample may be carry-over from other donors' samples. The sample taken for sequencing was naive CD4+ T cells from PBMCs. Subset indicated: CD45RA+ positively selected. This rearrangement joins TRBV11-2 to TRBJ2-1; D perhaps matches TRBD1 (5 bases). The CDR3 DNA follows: TGTGCCAGCAGCCACGGACAACAGCAGTTCTTC. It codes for CASSHGQQQFF.